This TCR beta chain was found in a study of graft-versus-host responses after intestinal transplantation. At the level of the study: All of the recipients had induction that used anti-thymocyte globulin, then tacrolimus and steroids for two to three years. Study results and limitations: Allografts of one patient group, those with graft-donor T cell macrochimerism, had high graft-versus-host to host-versus-graft clonal ratios. In recipient marrow, GvH clones were found, and some appeared first in ileum or blood.

Sequencing used immunoSEQ multiplex PCR; TCRdb keeps in-frame clones, though not all of them. The sample carries 15,000 or so clones, 93% recorded once. On this clone: Its antigen remains unknown.

Germline CDR1 and CDR2: MNHEY and SVGAGI. This CDR3 contains 14 residues. With 1 base removed from V and 5 bases from J, the gap between germline ends came to 9 bases. V gene TRBV6-5 combines with J gene TRBJ1-5; D is ambiguous. Sequenced material: PBMCs, taken roughly 1,000 days after intestinal transplantation. The TCR originated in a human patient who received an intestinal transplant, so some T cells may come from the graft donor. The CDR3 loop is CASSYWPTHQPQHF. The CDR3 region has the DNA TGTGCCAGCAGTTACTGGCCTACCCATCAGCCCCAGCATTTT.